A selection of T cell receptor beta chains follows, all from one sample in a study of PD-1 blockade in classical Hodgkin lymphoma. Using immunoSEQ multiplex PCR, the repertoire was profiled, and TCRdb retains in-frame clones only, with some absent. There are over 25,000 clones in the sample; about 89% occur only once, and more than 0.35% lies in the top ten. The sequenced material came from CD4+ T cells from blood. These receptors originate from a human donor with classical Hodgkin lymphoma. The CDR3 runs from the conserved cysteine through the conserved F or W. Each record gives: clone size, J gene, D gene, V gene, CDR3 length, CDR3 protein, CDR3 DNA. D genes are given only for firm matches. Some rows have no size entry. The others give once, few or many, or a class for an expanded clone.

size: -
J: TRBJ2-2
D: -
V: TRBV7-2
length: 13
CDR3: CASSYLVGGELFF
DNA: TGTGCCAGCAGCTACCTGGTCGGCGGGGAGCTGTTTTTT

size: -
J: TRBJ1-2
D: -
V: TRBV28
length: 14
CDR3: CASSLRTEGGGYTF
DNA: TGTGCCAGCAGTTTGAGGACGGAGGGGGGTGGCTACACCTTC

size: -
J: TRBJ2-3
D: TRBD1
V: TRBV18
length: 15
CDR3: CASSPTGVRTDTQYF
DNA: TGTGCCAGCTCACCGACAGGGGTTCGCACAGATACGCAGTATTTT

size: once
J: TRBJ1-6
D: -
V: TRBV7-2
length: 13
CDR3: CASSYYQDSPLHF
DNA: TGTGCCAGCAGCTATTACCAGGACTCACCCCTCCACTTT

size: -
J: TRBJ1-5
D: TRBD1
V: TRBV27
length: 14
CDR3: CASSPYRGYQPQHF
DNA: TGTGCCAGCAGTCCTTACAGGGGTTATCAGCCCCAGCATTTT

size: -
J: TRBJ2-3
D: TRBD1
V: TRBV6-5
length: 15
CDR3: CASMEQGSYTDTQYF
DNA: TGTGCCAGCATGGAACAGGGGAGTTACACAGATACGCAGTATTTT

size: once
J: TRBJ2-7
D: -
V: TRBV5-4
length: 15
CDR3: CASSLAGTPSLEQYF
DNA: TGTGCCAGCAGCTTGGCCGGGACACCTTCTCTAGAGCAGTACTTC

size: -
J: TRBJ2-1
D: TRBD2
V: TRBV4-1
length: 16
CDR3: CASSQETSGIGDEQFF
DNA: TGCGCCAGCAGCCAAGAAACTAGCGGGATTGGGGATGAGCAGTTCTTC

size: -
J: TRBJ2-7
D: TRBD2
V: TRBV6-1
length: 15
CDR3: CASSELPGRANEQYF
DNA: TGTGCCAGCAGTGAATTGCCCGGGAGGGCCAACGAGCAGTACTTC

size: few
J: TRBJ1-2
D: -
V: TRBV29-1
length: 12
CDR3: CSALDSNYGYTF
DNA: TGCAGCGCTCTAGACAGTAACTATGGCTACACCTTC

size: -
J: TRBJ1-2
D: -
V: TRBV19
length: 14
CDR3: CASMSRTDPYGYTF
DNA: TGTGCCAGTATGTCCCGGACAGATCCGTATGGCTACACCTTC

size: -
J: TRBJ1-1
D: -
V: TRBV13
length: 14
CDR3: CASSLTPMNTEAFF
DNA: TGTGCCAGCAGCTTAACCCCGATGAACACTGAAGCTTTCTTT

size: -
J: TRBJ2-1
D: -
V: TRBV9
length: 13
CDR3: CASSESGGYEQFF
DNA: TGTGCCAGCAGCGAAAGTGGGGGCTATGAGCAGTTCTTC

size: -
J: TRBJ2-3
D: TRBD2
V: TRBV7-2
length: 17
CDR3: CASSLQVSGRGSNTQYF
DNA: TGTGCCAGCAGCCTCCAAGTGAGCGGGAGGGGTTCGAATACGCAGTATTTT

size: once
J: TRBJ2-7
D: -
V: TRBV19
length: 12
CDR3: CASSRRGYEQYF
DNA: TGTGCCAGTAGCCGGAGGGGATACGAGCAGTACTTC

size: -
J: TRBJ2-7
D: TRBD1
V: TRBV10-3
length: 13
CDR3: CAIGRQGAYEQYF
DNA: TGTGCCATCGGACGACAGGGGGCCTACGAGCAGTACTTC

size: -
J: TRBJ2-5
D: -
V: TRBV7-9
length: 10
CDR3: CASGGETQYF
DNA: TGTGCCAGCGGGGGGGAGACCCAGTACTTC

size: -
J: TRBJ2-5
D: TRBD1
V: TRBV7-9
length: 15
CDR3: CASSTRDRGQETQYF
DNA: TGTGCCAGCAGCACCCGGGACAGGGGGCAAGAGACCCAGTACTTC

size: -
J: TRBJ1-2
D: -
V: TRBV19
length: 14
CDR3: CASSINRDNYGYTF
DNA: TGTGCCAGTAGTATTAACAGGGATAACTATGGCTACACCTTC

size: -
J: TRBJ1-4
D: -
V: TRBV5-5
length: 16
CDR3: CASSQVRGSANEKLFF
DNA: TGTGCCAGCAGCCAAGTAAGGGGGTCAGCTAATGAAAAACTGTTTTTT

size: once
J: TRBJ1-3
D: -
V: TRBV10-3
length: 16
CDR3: CAISGVRGASANTIYF
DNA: TGTGCCATCAGTGGGGTTCGGGGGGCGAGCGCAAACACCATATATTTT

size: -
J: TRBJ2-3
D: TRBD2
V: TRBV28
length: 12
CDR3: CASGGGTDTQYF
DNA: TGTGCATCGGGGGGGGGAACAGATACGCAGTATTTT

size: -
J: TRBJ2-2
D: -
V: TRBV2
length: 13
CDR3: CASSYTHTGELFF
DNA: TGTGCCAGCAGTTACACCCACACCGGGGAGCTGTTTTTT

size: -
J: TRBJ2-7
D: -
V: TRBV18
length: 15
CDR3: CASSPPSGTQYEQYF
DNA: TGTGCCAGCTCACCACCCTCGGGGACACAATACGAGCAGTACTTC

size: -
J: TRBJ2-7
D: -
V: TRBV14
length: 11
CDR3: CASMTAYEQYF
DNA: TGTGCCAGTATGACAGCCTACGAGCAGTACTTC

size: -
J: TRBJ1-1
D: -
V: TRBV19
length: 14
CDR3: CASSIGGLRTEAFF
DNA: TGTGCCAGTAGTATAGGGGGTCTTCGCACTGAAGCTTTCTTT

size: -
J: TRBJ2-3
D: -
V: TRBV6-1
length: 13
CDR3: CASSPALADTQYF
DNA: TGTGCCAGCAGCCCAGCCCTAGCAGATACGCAGTATTTT

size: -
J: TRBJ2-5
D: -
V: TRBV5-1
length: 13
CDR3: CASSFGPGETQYF
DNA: TGCGCCAGCAGCTTCGGACCCGGGGAGACCCAGTACTTC

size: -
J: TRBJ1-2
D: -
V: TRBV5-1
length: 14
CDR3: CASSLSSITDGYTF
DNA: TGCGCCAGCAGCTTGTCTTCTATAACTGATGGCTACACCTTC

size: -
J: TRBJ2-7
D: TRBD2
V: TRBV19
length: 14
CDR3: CASSTAGGLSEQYF
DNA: TGTGCCAGTAGCACTGCGGGGGGTCTCTCGGAGCAGTACTTC

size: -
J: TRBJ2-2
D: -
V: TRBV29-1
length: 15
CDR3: CSVLRGAPNTGELFF
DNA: TGCAGCGTCTTACGGGGGGCACCTAACACCGGGGAGCTGTTTTTT

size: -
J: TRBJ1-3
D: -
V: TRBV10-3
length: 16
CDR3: CAISGVRGASANTIYF
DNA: TGTGCCATCAGTGGGGTTCGGGGAGCGAGCGCAAACACCATATATTTT

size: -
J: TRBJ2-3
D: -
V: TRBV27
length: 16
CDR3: CASSRRRQSILDTQYF
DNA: TGTGCCAGCAGTCGCAGAAGACAGTCAATATTAGATACGCAGTATTTT

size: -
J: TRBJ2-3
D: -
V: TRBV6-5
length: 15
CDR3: CASSYRKASTDTQYF
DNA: TGTGCCAGCAGTTATCGTAAGGCAAGCACAGATACGCAGTATTTT

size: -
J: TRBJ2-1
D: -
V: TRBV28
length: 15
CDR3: CASSLGGPRGGEQFF
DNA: TGTGCCAGCAGTTTAGGGGGCCCCCGCGGAGGAGAGCAGTTCTTC

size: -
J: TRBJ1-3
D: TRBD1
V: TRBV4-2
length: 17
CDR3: CASSRQTGASSGNTIYF
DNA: TGTGCCAGCAGCCGGCAGACAGGGGCGAGCTCTGGAAACACCATATATTTT

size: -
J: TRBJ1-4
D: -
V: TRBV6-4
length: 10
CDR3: CAPRCEKLFF
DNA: TGTGCACCGAGGTGTGAAAAACTGTTTTTT

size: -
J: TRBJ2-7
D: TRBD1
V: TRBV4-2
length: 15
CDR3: CASSQGGQAAYEQYF
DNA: TGTGCCAGCAGCCAAGGGGGACAGGCTGCCTACGAGCAGTACTTC

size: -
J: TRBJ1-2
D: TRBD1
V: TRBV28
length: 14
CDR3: CASSQQGYVGGYTF
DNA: TGTGCCAGCAGTCAACAGGGGTATGTAGGTGGCTACACCTTC

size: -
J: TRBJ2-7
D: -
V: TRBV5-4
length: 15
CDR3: CASSLALSSSYEQYF
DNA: TGTGCCAGCAGCTTGGCTCTATCGAGCTCCTACGAGCAGTACTTC

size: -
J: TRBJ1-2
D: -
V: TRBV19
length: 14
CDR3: CASIPSWGNYGYTF
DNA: TGTGCCAGTATTCCCTCTTGGGGGAACTATGGCTACACCTTC

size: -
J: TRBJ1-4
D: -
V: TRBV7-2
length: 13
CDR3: CASSPRLNEKLFF
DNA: TGTGCCAGCAGCCCCAGACTGAATGAAAAACTGTTTTTT

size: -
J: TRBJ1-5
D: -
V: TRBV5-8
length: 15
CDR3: CASSLRGYGDQPQHF
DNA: TGTGCCAGCAGCCTCCGTGGGTACGGGGATCAGCCCCAGCATTTT

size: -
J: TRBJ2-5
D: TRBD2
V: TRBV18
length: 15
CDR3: CASSPTGGARETQYF
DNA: TGTGCCAGCTCACCTACCGGGGGGGCAAGGGAGACCCAGTACTTC

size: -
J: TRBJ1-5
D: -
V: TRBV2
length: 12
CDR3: CASKGGYQPQHF
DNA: TGTGCCAGTAAAGGAGGGTATCAGCCCCAGCATTTT

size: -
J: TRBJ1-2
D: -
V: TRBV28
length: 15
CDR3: CASSPSPGHNYGYTF
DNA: TGTGCCAGCAGTCCTAGCCCGGGACACAACTATGGCTACACCTTC

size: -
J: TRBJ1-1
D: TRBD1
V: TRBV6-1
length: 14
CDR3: CASSGNRGSGEAFF
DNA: TGTGCCAGCAGTGGGAACAGGGGATCTGGTGAAGCTTTCTTT

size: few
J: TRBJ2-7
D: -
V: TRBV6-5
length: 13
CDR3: CASSYPGSYEQYF
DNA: TGTGCCAGCAGTTACCCGGGTTCCTACGAGCAGTACTTC

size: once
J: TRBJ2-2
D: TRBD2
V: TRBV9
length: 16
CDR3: CASSVGAGADTGELFF
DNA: TGTGCCAGCAGCGTTGGAGCGGGAGCGGACACCGGGGAGCTGTTTTTT

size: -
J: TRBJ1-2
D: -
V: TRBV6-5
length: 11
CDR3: CASSEVLGYTF
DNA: TGTGCCAGCAGTGAAGTACTTGGCTACACCTTC

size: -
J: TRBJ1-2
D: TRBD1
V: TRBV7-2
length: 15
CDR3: CASSVRDRGLSGYTF
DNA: TGTGCCAGCAGCGTCCGGGACAGGGGGCTCTCTGGCTACACCTTC